This TCR beta chain was observed in a study of PD-L1 blockade in urothelial cancer. For the study at large: Per blood sample, T cells had a median of 141,255. Study-wide points: Blood clones associated with the tumor expanded more at 3 weeks in durable-benefit patients.

Time point indicated: peripheral blood 6 weeks after treatment start. Between 1 and 8 samples per patient were obtained, pretreatment and on-treatment. The table came from immunoSEQ multiplex PCR; TCRdb's copy has only in-frame clones and leaves some out. The table shows 100,000 to 150,000 clones, with more than 75% occurring only once. With respect to this clone: Its matching antigen is unknown.

The TCR comes from a man aged 50 or older with urothelial cancer. Sample: PBMCs, taken around atezolizumab (anti-PD-L1) treatment.

In nucleotides, the CDR3 is TGCAGTGGTCCACTTAACACTGAAGCTTTCTTT. This sequence encodes CSGPLNTEAFF. The chain is built from TRBV20-1 and TRBJ1-1; D is unclear. The CDR3 contains 11 residues. V was cut by 7 bases and J by 2 bases, with 8 bases left in between. Germline loops: CDR1 DFQATT, CDR2 SNEGSKA (reference sequence).